These 29 T cell receptor beta chains were all obtained from the same sample, sequenced in a study of response to subunit inactivated influenza vaccine. TCRdb analysed the RT-PCR reads with MiXCR anew, one entry per CDR3 protein. The data contain under 200,000 distinct CDR3 sequences, approximately 10% of them singletons. Material: non-naive T cells sorted from PBMCs, obtained 45 days after vaccination. These receptors were obtained from a man aged 50 or older who received an inactivated influenza vaccine.

This chain links TRBV20-1 with TRBJ1-3, with D possibly being TRBD1 (5 bases). The CDR3 has 15 amino acids. V was clipped by 0 bases and J by 1 base, with 10 bases between them. The germline CDR1 and CDR2 sequences are DFQATT and SNEGSKA (reference sequence). The CDR3 coding sequence is TGCAGTGCTAGAGATCTCCAGGGTTCTGGAAACACCATATATTTT. Translated, it gives CSARDLQGSGNTIYF.

There are a few counts of this clonotype. The V call is TRBV28, the J call TRBJ2-2; 9 bases are shared with TRBD1. Germline V CDR1 and CDR2: MDHEN, SYDVKM. The trim removed 5 bases at V and 6 bases at J, leaving 19 bases unmatched. The CDR3 totals 19 residues. CDR3 bases: TGTGCCAGCAGTACCCTGTCCGGGACAGGGACAAGATCTCCCGGGGAGCTGTTTTTT. Its translation is CASSTLSGTGTRSPGELFF.

V and J are TRBV9 and TRBJ2-6; no reliable D call. This CDR3 spans 18 amino acids. CDR1 SGDLS and CDR2 YYNGEE come from the germline V gene. Deletions cut 4 bases from V and 0 bases from J, with 17 bases between. The CDR3 DNA is TGTGCCAGCAGCTCCTCAGACGGGCCCCGCTCTGGGGCCAACGTCCTGACTTTC. Translated: CASSSSDGPRSGANVLTF.

Many counts were recorded for this clonotype. The chain recombines TRBV24-1 with TRBJ2-3; 7 bases agree with TRBD1. From germline, CDR1 is KGHDR and CDR2 SFDVKD. The CDR3 is made up of 16 amino acids. Trimming removed 4 bases from V and 2 bases from J; junction bases left unmatched: 8. CDR3 region: CATSERGTANTDTQYF. The CDR3, as DNA: TGTGCCACCAGTGAGAGAGGGACAGCAAACACAGATACGCAGTATTTT.

The chain uses TRBV9 and TRBJ2-3; no clear D gene. V lost 4 bases, J lost 1 base, and 13 bases lay in between. Per germline, CDR1 SGDLS and CDR2 YYNGEE. The length of the CDR3 is 15 residues. The CDR3 bases are TGTGCCAGCAGCAACTCCCCAAGGGGCACAGATACGCAGTATTTT. As protein: CASSNSPRGTDTQYF.

The sample holds a few counts of this clonotype. The V and J genes are TRBV20-1 and TRBJ2-3; 7 bases align to TRBD2. CDR3 length: 15 residues. Germline-derived CDR1 and CDR2 are DFQATT and SNEGSKA (reference sequence). Unmatched junction bases numbered 10, after V lost 6 bases and J lost 1 base. CDR3 region: CSATSPSGGTDTQYF. As DNA, the CDR3 is TGCAGTGCCACGTCGCCTAGCGGAGGCACAGATACGCAGTATTTT.

This clonotype was observed a single time. This clone may be a read error of a much larger clone one base away. This sequence joins TRBV12-3 or TRBV12-4 and TRBJ2-2, with D maybe TRBD1 (6 bases). CDR3 length equals 13 residues. The CDR3 region is CANGGRGTGELSF. For the CDR3, the DNA is TGTGCCAATGGGGGCAGAGGGACCGGGGAGCTGTCTTTT.

This clonotype was seen a handful of times. V is TRBV9 and J is TRBJ2-5; 11 bases agree with TRBD1. The germline V gene has CDR1 SGDLS and CDR2 YYNGEE. V gave up 1 base and J gave up 1 base; unmatched junction bases: 3. The CDR3 totals 16 residues. The DNA of the CDR3 is TGTGCCAGCAGCGTACAGGGGACAGGGGGCCAAGAGACCCAGTACTTC. It codes for CASSVQGTGGQETQYF. The full variable domain, in which reference TRBV9 and TRBJ2-5 provide the parts outside the CDR3, is DSGVTQTPKHLITATGQRVTLRCSPRSGDLSVYWYQQSLDQGLQFLIQYYNGEERAKGNILERFSAQQFPDLHSELNLSSLELGDSALYFCASSVQGTGGQETQYFGPGTRLLVL.

This clonotype was found many times. The genes are TRBV4-3 and TRBJ1-4; D gene ambiguous. CDR3 length: 17 amino acids. In germline, CDR1 is LGHNA, CDR2 YSLEER. V lost 1 base to trimming and J lost 4 bases, with 16 bases between them. CDR3 region: CASSQAIPRRNNEKLFF. CDR3 coding DNA: TGCGCCAGCAGCCAAGCGATACCCCGACGGAATAATGAAAAACTGTTTTTT.

The CDR3 nucleotides are TGCAGTGCTAGAGTTCAAGTGTGGGGCAGTGAAACCGGCTACACCTTC. Translation: CSARVQVWGSETGYTF. The chain carries TRBV20-1 and TRBJ1-2, with D tentatively TRBD1 (5 bases). V was shortened by 1 base and J by 8 bases, with 23 bases between the two germline ends. The V gene's germline CDR1 is DFQATT and CDR2 SNEGSKA (reference sequence). This CDR3 region has 16 residues.

The chain uses TRBV11-3 and TRBJ2-1; 8 positions agree with TRBD1. The V gene's germline CDR1 is SGHNT and CDR2 YENEEA. After removal of 2 bases from V and 2 bases from J, the junction contained 2 bases not matched to a gene. CDR3 length: 15 amino acids. For the CDR3, the DNA is TGTGCCAGCAGCTTAAGACAGGGGACCTACAATGAGCAGTTCTTC. Translating it yields CASSLRQGTYNEQFF.

This clonotype was seen at least ten times. The rearrangement uses TRBV20-1 and TRBJ2-1; tentatively, D is TRBD2 (5 bases). V shed 8 bases and J shed 7 bases, with 18 bases lying between them. Germline loops: CDR1 DFQATT, CDR2 SNEGSKA (reference sequence). The CDR3 sequence is 13 residues long. The CDR3, as DNA: TGCAGTCCCAGCCCGGAGGCCAGGAATGAGCAGTTCTTC. It translates to CSPSPEARNEQFF.

This clonotype appeared a few times. The gene calls are TRBV28 and TRBJ2-3, with D unclear. The V end was cut by 5 bases, the J end by 4 bases, with 10 bases between. CDR1 is MDHEN and CDR2 is SYDVKM in the germline V gene. The CDR3 runs to 13 residues. CDR3 coding DNA: TGTGCCAGCAGTCCGGCGAACTCAGATACGCAGTATTTT. This gives the protein CASSPANSDTQYF.

The gene calls are TRBV7-2 and TRBJ2-1, with D tentatively TRBD1 (5 bases). This CDR3 is 15 amino acids long. V was trimmed by 3 bases and J by 4 bases, leaving 13 bases between them. CDR1 SGHTA and CDR2 FQGNSA come from the germline V gene. As DNA, the CDR3 is TGTGCCAGCAGCTTGTCTCCACAGGCTTACAATGAGCAGTTCTTC. As protein: CASSLSPQAYNEQFF.

This chain joins TRBV5-5 and TRBJ2-1, with D uncertain. With 0 bases removed from V and 2 bases from J, the gap between germline ends came to 9 bases. CDR1 and CDR2 from the germline V gene are SGHKS and YYEKEE (reference sequence). CDR3 length: 15 residues. The CDR3 loop reads CASSLASKPYNEQFF. The CDR3 DNA reads TGTGCCAGCAGCTTGGCTAGTAAACCCTACAATGAGCAGTTCTTC.

The chain recombines TRBV27 with TRBJ2-3; D is undetermined. Germline CDR1 and CDR2: MNHEY and SMNVEV (reference sequence). V lost 0 bases, J lost 0 bases, and 16 bases lay in between. This CDR3 is 18 amino acids long. The CDR3 DNA is TGTGCCAGCAGTTTATCGGGCCGGAAATTGCGGAGCACAGATACGCAGTATTTT. Amino acid sequence: CASSLSGRKLRSTDTQYF.

The V gene is TRBV6-1, the J gene TRBJ2-7, with D perhaps TRBD2 (6 bases). Germline-derived CDR1 and CDR2 are MNHNS and SASEGT. The CDR3 is 15 amino acids. Trimming left V 6 bases short and J 0 bases short, with 15 bases between. The chain's CDR3 is CASSLGRGLSYEQYF. CDR3 sequence (DNA): TGTGCCAGCAGCCTGGGGCGGGGACTCTCCTACGAGCAGTACTTC.

This chain's CDR3 is CASSPPGRRETQYF. CDR3 sequence (DNA): TGTGCCAGCTCACCACCCGGTCGACGGGAGACCCAGTACTTC. V and J are TRBV18 and TRBJ2-5; D gene uncertain. This CDR3 contains 14 residues. Trimming cost V 0 bases and J 5 bases, with 10 bases left between them. CDR1 is KGHSH and CDR2 is LQKENI in the germline V gene. Full variable domain (rest looked up from reference TRBV18 and TRBJ2-5): NAGVMQNPRHLVRRRGQEARLRCSPMKGHSHVYWYRQLPEEGLKFMVYLQKENIIDESGMPKERFSAEFPKEGPSILRIQQVVRGDSAAYFCASSPPGRRETQYFGPGTRLLVL.

This clonotype was detected many times. The rearrangement links TRBV29-1 to TRBJ2-5; 10 nucleotides agree with TRBD2. The germline V gene encodes CDR1 SQVTM and CDR2 ANQGSEA. The CDR3 has 14 residues. The ends lost 5 bases at V and 2 bases at J; junction bases unmatched: 5. The CDR3 loop is CSVRGLASQETQYF. As DNA, the CDR3 is TGCAGCGTTAGGGGACTAGCGAGTCAAGAGACCCAGTACTTC.

In this sample, this clonotype turned up a few times. The chain carries TRBV2 and TRBJ1-2; 9 nucleotides align to TRBD1. This CDR3 region has 14 residues. The junction had 4 bases not matched to a gene; V was cut back by 3 bases and J by 5 bases. The germline V gene encodes CDR1 SNHLY and CDR2 FYNNEI. CDR3 protein: CASSDNRGRYGYTF. CDR3 DNA sequence: TGTGCCAGCAGTGACAACAGGGGGCGATATGGCTACACCTTC.

This clonotype has just a few counts. V usage is TRBV12-3 or TRBV12-4 and J usage is TRBJ1-2, with 11 bases lining up with TRBD1. V was pared by 6 bases and J by 1 base, with 10 bases of the junction left unmatched. The CDR3 loop spans 17 amino acids. The CDR3 DNA follows: TGTGCCAGCAGACCCACCGGGACAGGGGGTCTTAACTATGGCTACACCTTC. Protein sequence: CASRPTGTGGLNYGYTF.

This clonotype was detected a few times. The chain carries TRBV4-1 and TRBJ1-1, with D unresolved. Germline values: CDR1 MGHRA, CDR2 YSYEKL. This CDR3 contains 13 residues. With 5 bases removed from V and 0 bases from J, the gap between germline ends came to 7 bases. This chain's CDR3 is CASSSPLNTEAFF. CDR3 in DNA: TGCGCCAGCAGCAGCCCTTTGAACACTGAAGCTTTCTTT.

V gene TRBV5-1 combines with J gene TRBJ2-2; D possibly corresponds to TRBD2 (5 bases). Germline CDR1 is SGHRS and CDR2 is YFSETQ. V shed 0 bases and J shed 5 bases, with 8 bases lying between them. This CDR3 has 14 amino acids. This CDR3 is CASSLDGSTGELFF. The CDR3 DNA is TGCGCCAGCAGCTTGGATGGGAGTACCGGGGAGCTGTTTTTT.

The chain couples TRBV9 to TRBJ2-2; no clear D gene. Germline CDR1 is SGDLS and CDR2 is YYNGEE. Trimming pared 0 bases from V and 4 bases from J, leaving 10 bases between. The CDR3 loop spans 15 amino acids. Here the CDR3 reads CASSVEGMGTGELFF. DNA of the CDR3: TGTGCCAGCAGCGTAGAAGGGATGGGCACCGGGGAGCTGTTTTTT.

The V call is TRBV5-6, the J call TRBJ2-4; 9 bases align to TRBD1. The germline gives CDR1 SGHDT, CDR2 YYEEEE. The V and J ends lost 4 bases and 6 bases, in that order; junction bases with no gene match: 8. The CDR3 has 15 residues. The CDR3 nucleotides read TGTGCCAGCAGCCCTGGACAGGGGAGGGGAAACATTCAGTACTTC. It codes for CASSPGQGRGNIQYF.

The V and J genes are TRBV15 and TRBJ2-7; 11 bases agree with TRBD1. The CDR3 contains 14 residues. Unmatched junction bases numbered 0, after V lost 3 bases and J lost 2 bases. The germline V gene encodes CDR1 LNHNV and CDR2 YYDKDF (reference sequence). In nucleotides, the CDR3 is TGTGCCACCAGCAGGGACAGGGGGCCCTACGAGCAGTACTTC. Its translation is CATSRDRGPYEQYF.

This chain joins TRBV6-2 or TRBV6-3 and TRBJ1-5; 9 nucleotides align to TRBD1. Germline trimming cut 2 bases from V and 2 bases from J; bases unmatched to any gene: 22. CDR1 MNHEY and CDR2 SVGEGT come from the germline V gene. The length of the CDR3 is 22 residues. CDR3 DNA: TGTGCCAGCAGTTACGCTCGGCGATCCGGGACAGGGTCCCAAGGAGGCAATCAGCCCCAGCATTTT. Protein: CASSYARRSGTGSQGGNQPQHF.

The J gene is TRBJ1-1, the V gene TRBV9; TRBD1 agrees at 10 bases. The V segment lost 4 bases and the J segment 4 bases; nucleotides outside the gene matches: 4. The CDR3 spans 14 residues. In germline, CDR1 is SGDLS, CDR2 YYNGEE. CDR3 sequence reads: CASSPRTGGTEAFF. The DNA for the CDR3 is TGTGCCAGCAGCCCTCGGACAGGGGGCACTGAAGCTTTCTTT.

The table lists this clonotype with many counts. The rearrangement links TRBV5-1 to TRBJ1-2, with D hard to call. CDR3 length: 16 amino acids. The germline V gene has CDR1 SGHRS and CDR2 YFSETQ. V was cut by 1 base and J by 8 bases, with 21 bases left in between. The CDR3 loop is CASSLSFRDREDGYTF. CDR3 DNA sequence: TGCGCCAGCAGCTTGTCATTCCGGGATAGGGAGGACGGCTACACCTTC.